The rows below give T cell receptor beta chains drawn from one sample of a study of vaccination and CD4 T cells after COVID-19. For these TCRs, the target antigens are not known. TCRdb analysed the PCR reads with MiXCR anew, one entry per CDR3 protein. Here the sample spans over 6,000 distinct CDR3 sequences, over 70% being singletons. The specimen sequenced was CD4+ T cells from blood, cultured in vitro. These receptors were obtained from a human donor who had recovered from COVID-19. Each CDR3 is given with its conserved first and last residue. D genes are given only for firm matches. A row's size may be missing; if present it is once, few, many or a size class.

j_gene,d_gene,v_gene,abundance,CDR3nt,CDR3aa
TRBJ1-1,NA,TRBV7-6,once,TGTGCCAGCAGCCTACAGGGTCGCTCTGAAGCTTTCTTT,CASSLQGRSEAFF
TRBJ1-5,NA,TRBV12-3/TRBV12-4,NA,TGTGCCAGCAGCGACAGCAATCAGCCCCAGCATTTT,CASSDSNQPQHF
TRBJ1-5,NA,TRBV6-2/TRBV6-3,once,TGTGCCAGCAGTTTTCGGGCTAATCAGCCCCAGCATTTT,CASSFRANQPQHF
TRBJ1-4,NA,TRBV20-1,NA,TGCAGTGCCTACCCAGGATCCAATGAAAAACTGTTTTTT,CSAYPGSNEKLFF
TRBJ1-1,NA,TRBV12-3/TRBV12-4,NA,TGTGCCAGCAGTTTGTTTTCTGAAGCTTTCTTT,CASSLFSEAFF
TRBJ2-3,TRBD2,TRBV5-1,once,TGCGCCAGCATGGGCGGGGGGTCCACAGATACGCAGTATTTT,CASMGGGSTDTQYF
TRBJ2-5,TRBD2,TRBV19,NA,TGTGCCAGTAGAGGTAGCGGGAGTTCAGAGACCCAGTACTTC,CASRGSGSSETQYF
TRBJ2-3,NA,TRBV6-1,NA,TGTGCCAGCCGCTGGGTAGATACGCAGTATTTT,CASRWVDTQYF
TRBJ1-2,TRBD1,TRBV7-9,few,TGTGCCAGCAGTTCCGGGGGCAGGGGGCATGGCTACACCTTC,CASSSGGRGHGYTF
TRBJ2-7,NA,TRBV9,NA,TGTGCCAGCAGCGTGGCAGGGCCTTCCTACGAGCAGTACTTC,CASSVAGPSYEQYF
TRBJ1-5,TRBD1,TRBV15,once,TGTGCCACCAGCAGAGCCTGGACAGGGTATAGCAATCAGCCCCAGCATTTT,CATSRAWTGYSNQPQHF
TRBJ2-5,NA,TRBV4-2,few,TGTGCCAGCAGCCAAGAAGGCTCAGGGTGGGGTGGGACCCAGTACTTC,CASSQEGSGWGGTQYF
TRBJ1-5,NA,TRBV19,NA,TGTGCCAGTAGTATAGATCACAGGCAGATAGTCGGGCAGCCCCAGCATTTT,CASSIDHRQIVGQPQHF
TRBJ2-7,TRBD2,TRBV28,NA,TGTGCCAGCAGTCCGTTAGGGGGGACTAGTTATGTGCAGTACTTC,CASSPLGGTSYVQYF
TRBJ2-7,NA,TRBV19,NA,TGTGCCAGTAGTATCGGTCCACGGGCCTTGTCCTACGAGCAGTACTTC,CASSIGPRALSYEQYF
TRBJ2-5,NA,TRBV2,NA,TGTGCCAGCAGTGGTCGGCGGATCCAAGAGACCCAGTACTTC,CASSGRRIQETQYF
TRBJ1-2,TRBD1,TRBV6-1,few,TGTGCCAGCAGTGGGGACAGGTTCTATGGCTACACCTTC,CASSGDRFYGYTF
TRBJ1-5,NA,TRBV10-2,NA,TGCGCCAGCAGTGAAAGGGTTAATCAGCCCCAGCATTTT,CASSERVNQPQHF
TRBJ1-6,NA,TRBV5-1,once,TGCGCCAGCAGCGCCGACAGTGGAGGGACTTCACCCCTCCACTTT,CASSADSGGTSPLHF
TRBJ2-7,TRBD1,TRBV4-2,NA,TGTGCCAGCAGCCATCTCCGGGACAGGAGCTACGAGCAGTACTTC,CASSHLRDRSYEQYF
TRBJ1-5,NA,TRBV19,NA,TGTGCCAGTACGGGAGGTTATAGCAATCAGCCCCAGCATTTT,CASTGGYSNQPQHF
TRBJ2-3,TRBD2,TRBV7-2,NA,TGTGCCAGCAGCCCCGTGGCTAGCGGGAGAAGAAGGTTAAGCACAGATACGCAGTATTTT,CASSPVASGRRRLSTDTQYF
TRBJ1-2,TRBD1,TRBV24-1,NA,TGTGCCACCAGTGATTTAGACAGGGTCTCTGGCTACACCTTC,CATSDLDRVSGYTF
TRBJ1-3,NA,TRBV7-9,NA,TGTGCCAGCAGCCCATTGGGCTCTGGAAACACCATATATTTT,CASSPLGSGNTIYF
TRBJ2-2,TRBD1,TRBV18,few,TGTGCCAGCTCACCAGAACCATTACAGGGGAGACGGGAGCTGTTTTTT,CASSPEPLQGRRELFF
TRBJ1-2,NA,TRBV20-1,NA,TGCAGTGCTAGGCGGCGCGCCAGAGGAAGAGGCTACACCTTC,CSARRRARGRGYTF
TRBJ1-1,NA,TRBV20-1,NA,TGCAGTGCTAGGGGGGAGAACACGAACACTGAAGCTTTCTTT,CSARGENTNTEAFF
TRBJ1-5,NA,TRBV7-9,NA,TGTGCCAGCAGCTTAACAGGGAATCAGCCCCAGCATTTT,CASSLTGNQPQHF
TRBJ1-1,NA,TRBV7-2,NA,TGTGCCAGCAGCAGAGGGCCAGGGATAATGAACACTGAAGCTTTCTTT,CASSRGPGIMNTEAFF
TRBJ1-5,NA,TRBV20-1,few,TGCAGTGCTAGAGATTGGGCAGGAGGGAATCAGCCCCAGCATTTT,CSARDWAGGNQPQHF
TRBJ1-1,NA,TRBV7-6,NA,TGTGCCAGCAGCCCCAGGGGATGGAGAACTGAAGCTTTCTTT,CASSPRGWRTEAFF
TRBJ1-5,NA,TRBV7-8,few,TGTGCCAGCAGTTTTCAAATAGGATCCGGCACAGCTTTCGGGAATCAGCCCCAGCATTTT,CASSFQIGSGTAFGNQPQHF
TRBJ2-2,NA,TRBV2,few,TGTGCCAGCAGTCTCTCCAAGACGGGAGTGGCCGGGGAGCTGTTTTTT,CASSLSKTGVAGELFF
TRBJ2-7,TRBD2,TRBV12-3/TRBV12-4,large,TGTGCCAGCAGTTTAGGGCGGGGGAGATCCTACGAGCAGTACTTC,CASSLGRGRSYEQYF
TRBJ1-6,NA,TRBV2,few,TGTGCCAGCAGTGAAGTAGTGGGAGGGTATCGTTCACCCCTCCACTTT,CASSEVVGGYRSPLHF
TRBJ1-1,NA,TRBV7-3,few,TGTGCCAGCAGCCCCGGGAGGGACACTGAAGCTTTCTTT,CASSPGRDTEAFF
TRBJ2-7,NA,TRBV20-1,NA,TGCAGTGCCGAGGGGGGGAACACCTACGAGCAGTACTTC,CSAEGGNTYEQYF
TRBJ2-2,TRBD2,TRBV20-1,few,TGCAGTGCTAGAGGGAGTGGGAGGGCCTTCGGGGAGCTGTTTTTT,CSARGSGRAFGELFF
TRBJ2-2,TRBD2,TRBV12-3/TRBV12-4,NA,TGTGCCAGCAAGCGGGGGGCTAGCGTGACCGGGGAGCTGTTTTTT,CASKRGASVTGELFF
TRBJ2-7,TRBD2,TRBV20-1,NA,TGCAGTGCTAATGAAGCGGGGGGCTACGAGCAGTACTTC,CSANEAGGYEQYF
TRBJ1-1,TRBD1,TRBV11-2,NA,TGTGCCAGCAGCTACAGGGGTAGTACGACTGAAGCTTTCTTT,CASSYRGSTTEAFF
TRBJ1-3,NA,TRBV12-3/TRBV12-4,NA,TGTGCCAGCAGTCCAGTGGCCTCTGGAAACACCATATATTTT,CASSPVASGNTIYF
TRBJ1-2,TRBD1,TRBV15,NA,TGTGCCACCAGCAGAGCAGGGGGCGGGCATGGCTACACCTTC,CATSRAGGGHGYTF
TRBJ1-2,TRBD1,TRBV28,NA,TGTGCCAGCAGTTGGGGACAGCCCTATGGCTACACCTTC,CASSWGQPYGYTF
TRBJ2-4,NA,TRBV10-1,NA,TGCGCCAGCAGTTTTTTGCAGGACACCCGAAAAACAATTCAGTACTTC,CASSFLQDTRKTIQYF
TRBJ2-7,NA,TRBV3-1,NA,TGTGCCAGCAGCCAAGGCTCTATTAACGAGCAGTACTTC,CASSQGSINEQYF
TRBJ1-5,NA,TRBV18,NA,TGTGCCAGCTCACCACCGGCCGGATCCAATAGCAATCAGCCCCAGCATTTT,CASSPPAGSNSNQPQHF
TRBJ2-5,TRBD1,TRBV7-6,NA,TGTGCCAGCAGCGTCGGGACAGGTTTTGAGACCCAGTACTTC,CASSVGTGFETQYF
TRBJ1-5,TRBD1,TRBV19,NA,TGTGCCAGTACCCAGCAACGGGACAGGGAAGGAGCGCTCCAGCATTTT,CASTQQRDREGALQHF
TRBJ2-2,NA,TRBV19,NA,TGTGCCAGTAGTCCCTCGAGAGGACTCCCAAACACCGGGGAGCTGTTTTTT,CASSPSRGLPNTGELFF
TRBJ1-1,NA,TRBV7-9,NA,TGTGCCAGCAGCTCGGGCCGGGCCGGGGCATTCACTGAAGCTTTCTTT,CASSSGRAGAFTEAFF
TRBJ2-1,TRBD1,TRBV10-1,NA,TGCGCCAGCAGTCAGGTGACAGGGCCAAAGATCTTC,CASSQVTGPKIF
TRBJ1-3,NA,TRBV2,NA,TGTGCCAGCTTCGACAGGATCTCTGGAAACACCATATATTTT,CASFDRISGNTIYF
TRBJ1-6,TRBD1,TRBV11-3,NA,TGTGCCAGCTTAGACAGGGGGCTAGGTTCTAATTCACCCCTCCACTTT,CASLDRGLGSNSPLHF
TRBJ1-2,TRBD1,TRBV6-5,NA,TGTGCCAGCAGTTACTCGACAGGGTATGGCTATGGCTACACCTTC,CASSYSTGYGYGYTF